The 14 T cell receptor beta chains listed next were all sequenced from one sample in a study of blood T cells in healthy people across ages. Primed by a sample-barcoded 5' primer and a J-beta primer mix, a second PCR proceeded for about 7 to 11 cycles. TCRdb analysed the 5' RACE reads with MiXCR anew, one entry per CDR3 protein. The table has some 710,000 distinct CDR3 sequences, about 42% seen once. What was sequenced was blood. These receptors originate from a man older than 75 in good health.

The chain has TRBV7-2 and TRBJ1-4; tentative D call: TRBD1 (5 bases). This CDR3 has 16 residues. Germline loops: CDR1 SGHTA, CDR2 FQGNSA. Deletions cut 4 bases from V and 4 bases from J, with 16 bases between. The CDR3 DNA reads TGTGCCAGCAGCTCCCGGGGCGGGTCTGGTAATGAAAAACTGTTTTTT. Its protein is CASSSRGGSGNEKLFF.

The rearrangement links TRBV20-1 to TRBJ1-5; 7 positions agree with TRBD1. V dropped 7 bases and J dropped 3; count of bases not matched to a gene: 6. The CDR3 runs to 13 residues. CDR1 is DFQATT, CDR2 SNEGSKA, per germline (reference sequence). CDR3 residues: CSVQGEYNQPQHF. As DNA, the CDR3 is TGCAGTGTCCAGGGGGAGTACAATCAGCCCCAGCATTTT.

This chain uses TRBV5-1 with TRBJ2-3, with 7 nucleotides matching TRBD2. The CDR3 spans 16 residues. CDR1 SGHRS and CDR2 YFSETQ come from the germline V gene. The V and J ends lost 0 bases and 0 bases, in that order; junction bases with no gene match: 4. CDR3 nucleotide sequence: TGCGCCAGCAGCTTGGTTCTAGCGGCTAGCACAGATACGCAGTATTTT. It yields the protein CASSLVLAASTDTQYF.

In its sample, this clonotype was seen once. V is TRBV20-1 and J is TRBJ2-5, with D unclear. Trimming removed 4 bases from V and 5 bases from J, with 11 bases in between. The CDR3 has 12 residues. Germline-derived CDR1 and CDR2 are DFQATT and SNEGSKA (reference sequence). The CDR3 nucleotides are TGCAGTGCTAAGGGTAACGGGGAGACCCAGTACTTC. It specifies CSAKGNGETQYF.

The sample holds a few counts of this clonotype. V is TRBV7-2 and J is TRBJ2-5; D may be TRBD2 (5 bases). The DNA end lines up better with TRBJ2-7; the J call may be wrong. This CDR3 contains 16 residues. In germline, CDR1 is SGHTA, CDR2 FQGNSA. The CDR3 coding sequence is TGTGCCAGCAGCTTTCACAGTCCGGAGGATAGAAACGAGCAGTACTTC. It codes for CASSFHSPEDRNEQYF.

This clonotype was picked up a small number of times. The chain couples TRBV20-1 to TRBJ2-4; TRBD1 aligns across 7 bases. The CDR3 length is 12 residues. Trimming removed 2 bases from V and 14 bases from J; junction bases left unmatched: 9. CDR1 and CDR2 from the germline V gene are DFQATT and SNEGSKA (reference sequence). Here the CDR3 reads CSARSRDSKEYF. CDR3 nucleotides: TGCAGTGCTAGATCCCGGGACAGCAAAGAGTACTTC.

This chain connects TRBV6-5 to TRBJ2-1; 9 positions match TRBD1. The CDR3 spans 14 residues. The germline gives CDR1 MNHEY, CDR2 SVGAGI. V gave up 6 bases and J gave up 8 bases; unmatched junction bases: 8. The CDR3 DNA is TGTGCCAGCAGGAAACTCAGGACAGGGGATGAGCAGTTCTTC. Protein product: CASRKLRTGDEQFF.

V gene TRBV4-3 combines with J gene TRBJ2-3; 7 bases line up with TRBD2. CDR1 is LGHNA, CDR2 YSLEER, per germline. The CDR3 runs to 15 residues. Unmatched junction bases numbered 1, after V lost 0 bases and J lost 1 base. The CDR3 here is CASSQETSGTDTQYF. The CDR3 nucleotides are TGCGCCAGCAGCCAAGAAACTAGCGGCACAGATACGCAGTATTTT.

The CDR3 DNA follows: TGTGCCAGCAGTTTATGGGCCCCAGGGTCTGGGGCCAACGTCCTGACTTTC. Translated, it gives CASSLWAPGSGANVLTF. The chain recombines TRBV27 with TRBJ2-6; D might be TRBD1 (5 bases). Trimming took 1 base from V and 1 from J, leaving 11 bases between them. Germline values: CDR1 MNHEY, CDR2 SMNVEV (reference sequence). The CDR3 runs to 17 residues.

This clonotype was detected only a few times. This chain connects TRBV7-9 to TRBJ2-6; 9 bases fit TRBD1. Germline CDR1 and CDR2: SEHNR and FQNEAQ (reference sequence). The CDR3 covers 16 residues. V was clipped by 2 bases and J by 2 bases; unmatched bases: 1. As DNA, the CDR3 is TGTGCCAGCAGCTTAAACAGGGGGCCTGGGGCCAACGTCCTGACTTTC. Its protein is CASSLNRGPGANVLTF.

This rearrangement joins TRBV4-3 to TRBJ2-3; tentative D call: TRBD1 (7 bases). Germline CDR1 reads LGHNA; CDR2 reads YSLEER. CDR3 size: 15 residues. V was clipped by 4 bases and J by 4 bases, with 15 bases between them. Here the CDR3 reads CASSLAGQRADTQYF. CDR3 sequence (DNA): TGCGCCAGCAGCCTGGCGGGACAGCGAGCAGATACGCAGTATTTT.

This chain joins TRBV28 and TRBJ2-4; D unclear. Germline CDR1 MDHEN, CDR2 SYDVKM. The CDR3 is made up of 16 amino acids. The V end was cut by 2 bases, the J end by 0 bases, with 11 bases between. The chain's CDR3 is CASSLVSELAKNIQYF. As DNA, the CDR3 is TGTGCCAGCAGTTTAGTGTCAGAACTAGCCAAAAACATTCAGTACTTC. Full variable domain (remainder filled in from reference TRBV28 and TRBJ2-4): DVKVTQSSRYLVKRTGEKVFLECVQDMDHENMFWYRQDPGLGLRLIYFSYDVKMKEKGDIPEGYSVSREKKERFSLILESASTNQTSMYLCASSLVSELAKNIQYFGAGTRLSVL.

The V and J genes are TRBV7-8 and TRBJ2-3; D is undetermined. The CDR3 is 13 residues long. V gave up 5 bases and J gave up 4 bases, with 10 bases separating them. Germline values: CDR1 SGHVS, CDR2 FQNEAQ. CDR3 nucleotides: TGTGCCAGCAGCCCTGATACCTCAGATACGCAGTATTTT. Protein sequence: CASSPDTSDTQYF.

There are a few counts of this clonotype. The chain employs TRBV5-1 and TRBJ2-1; 13 nucleotides line up with TRBD2. V shed 5 bases, J shed 8 bases, and the junction held 7 bases outside the gene matches. Germline CDR1 reads SGHRS; CDR2 reads YFSETQ. The CDR3 contains 15 residues. CDR3 region: CASRLGLAGAYEQFF. For the CDR3, the DNA is TGCGCCAGCAGGCTCGGACTAGCGGGAGCATATGAGCAGTTCTTC. Full variable domain (remainder filled in from reference TRBV5-1 and TRBJ2-1): KAGVTQTPRYLIKTRGQQVTLSCSPISGHRSVSWYQQTPGQGLQFLFEYFSETQRNKGNFPGRFSGRQFSNSRSEMNVSTLELGDSALYLCASRLGLAGAYEQFFGPGTRLTVL.